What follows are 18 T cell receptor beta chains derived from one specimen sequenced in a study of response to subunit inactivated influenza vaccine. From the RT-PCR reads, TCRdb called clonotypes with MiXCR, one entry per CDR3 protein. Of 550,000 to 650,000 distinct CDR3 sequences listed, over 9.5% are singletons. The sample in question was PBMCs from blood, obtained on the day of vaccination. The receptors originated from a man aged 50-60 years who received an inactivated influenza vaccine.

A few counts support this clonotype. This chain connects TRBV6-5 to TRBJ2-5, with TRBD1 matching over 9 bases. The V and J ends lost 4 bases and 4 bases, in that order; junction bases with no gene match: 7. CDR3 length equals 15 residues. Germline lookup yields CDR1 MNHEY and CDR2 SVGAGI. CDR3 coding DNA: TGTGCCAGCAGTTTGTCACAGGGGGCAAGAGAGACCCAGTACTTC. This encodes CASSLSQGARETQYF.

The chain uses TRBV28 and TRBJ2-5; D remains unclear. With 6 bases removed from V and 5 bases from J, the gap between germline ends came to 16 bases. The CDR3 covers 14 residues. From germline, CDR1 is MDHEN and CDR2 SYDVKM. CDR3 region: CASRVTSLRETQYF. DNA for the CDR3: TGTGCCAGCAGGGTCACGAGTCTCCGGGAGACCCAGTACTTC.

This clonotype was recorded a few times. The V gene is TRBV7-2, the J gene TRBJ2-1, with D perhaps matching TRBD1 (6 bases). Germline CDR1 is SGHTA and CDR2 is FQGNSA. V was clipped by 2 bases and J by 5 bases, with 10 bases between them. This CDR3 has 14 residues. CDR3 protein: CASSLKTGHNEQFF. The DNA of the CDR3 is TGTGCCAGCAGCTTAAAAACAGGGCACAATGAGCAGTTCTTC.

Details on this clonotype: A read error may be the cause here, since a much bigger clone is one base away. The CDR3 reads CASASVFYEQYF. Here the CDR3 DNA reads TGTGCCAGCGCGTCAGTTTTCTACGAGCAGTACTTC. V gene TRBV2 combines with J gene TRBJ2-7, with no clear D. Trimming stripped 8 bases from V and 3 bases from J, with 11 bases between. From germline, CDR1 is SNHLY and CDR2 FYNNEI. The CDR3 consists of 12 residues.

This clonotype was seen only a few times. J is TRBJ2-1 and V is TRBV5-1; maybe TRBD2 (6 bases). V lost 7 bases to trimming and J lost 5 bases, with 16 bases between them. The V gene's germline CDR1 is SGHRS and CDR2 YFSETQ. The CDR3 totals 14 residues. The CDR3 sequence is CASGTAGSNNEQFF. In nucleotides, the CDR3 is TGCGCCAGCGGTACGGCGGGGAGTAACAATGAGCAGTTCTTC.

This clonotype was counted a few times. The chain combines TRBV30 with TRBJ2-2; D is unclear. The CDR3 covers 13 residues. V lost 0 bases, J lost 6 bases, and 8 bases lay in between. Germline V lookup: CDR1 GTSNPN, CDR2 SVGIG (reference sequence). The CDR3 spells CAWSVTWAGELFF. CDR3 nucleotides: TGTGCCTGGAGTGTGACTTGGGCCGGGGAGCTGTTTTTT.

The CDR3 coding sequence is TGTGCCAGCAGTTTATACGGCCTACCATCCACAGATACGCAGTATTTT. As protein: CASSLYGLPSTDTQYF. This chain links TRBV7-3 with TRBJ2-3, with no clear D. Germline V gene lookup returns CDR1 SGHTA and CDR2 FQGTGA. The length of the CDR3 is 16 residues. Trimming pared 6 bases from V and 2 bases from J, leaving 18 bases between. Full variable domain (missing parts from reference TRBV7-3 and TRBJ2-3): GAGVSQTPSNKVTEKGKYVELRCDPISGHTALYWYRQSLGQGPEFLIYFQGTGAADDSGLPNDRFFAVRPEGSVSTLKIQRTERGDSAVYLCASSLYGLPSTDTQYFGPGTRLTVL.

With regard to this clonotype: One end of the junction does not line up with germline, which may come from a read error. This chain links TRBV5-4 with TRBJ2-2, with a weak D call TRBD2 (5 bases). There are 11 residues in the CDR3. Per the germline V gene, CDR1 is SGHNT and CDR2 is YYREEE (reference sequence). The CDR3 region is CASILREELFF. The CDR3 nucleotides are TGTGCCAGCATCTTGAGGGAAGAGCTGTTTTTT.

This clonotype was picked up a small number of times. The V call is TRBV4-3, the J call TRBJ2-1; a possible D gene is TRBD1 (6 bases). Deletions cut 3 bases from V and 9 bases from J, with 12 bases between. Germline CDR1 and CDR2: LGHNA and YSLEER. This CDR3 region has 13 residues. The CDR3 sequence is CASSQLQGAEQFF. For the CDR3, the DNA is TGCGCCAGCAGCCAGTTACAGGGCGCTGAGCAGTTCTTC.

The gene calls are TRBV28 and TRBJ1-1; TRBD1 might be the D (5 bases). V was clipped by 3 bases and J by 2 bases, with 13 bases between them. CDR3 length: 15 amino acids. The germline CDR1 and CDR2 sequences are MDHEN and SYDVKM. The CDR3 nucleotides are TGTGCCAGCAGTTTCGCAGGGTTTGGAAACACTGAAGCTTTCTTT. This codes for CASSFAGFGNTEAFF.

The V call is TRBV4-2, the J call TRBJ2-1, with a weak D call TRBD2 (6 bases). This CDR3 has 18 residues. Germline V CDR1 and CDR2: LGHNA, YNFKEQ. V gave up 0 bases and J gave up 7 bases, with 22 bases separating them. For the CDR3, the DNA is TGTGCCAGCAGCCAAGATTTGGTTATAGCGGTACCTTCAAATGAGCAGTTCTTC. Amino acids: CASSQDLVIAVPSNEQFF.

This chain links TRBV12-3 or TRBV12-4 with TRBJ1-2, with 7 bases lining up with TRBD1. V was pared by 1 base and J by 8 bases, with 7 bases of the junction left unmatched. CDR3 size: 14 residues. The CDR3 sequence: CASSLGGTAWGYTF. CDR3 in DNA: TGTGCCAGCAGTTTAGGAGGGACAGCCTGGGGCTACACCTTC.

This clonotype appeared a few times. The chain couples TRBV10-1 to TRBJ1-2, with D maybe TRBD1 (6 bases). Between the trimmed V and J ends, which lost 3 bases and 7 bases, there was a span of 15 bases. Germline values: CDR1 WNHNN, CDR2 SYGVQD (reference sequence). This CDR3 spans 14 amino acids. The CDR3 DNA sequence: TGCGCCAGCAGTGATTCCCCCGCAGGGGTTGGCTACACCTTC. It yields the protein CASSDSPAGVGYTF.

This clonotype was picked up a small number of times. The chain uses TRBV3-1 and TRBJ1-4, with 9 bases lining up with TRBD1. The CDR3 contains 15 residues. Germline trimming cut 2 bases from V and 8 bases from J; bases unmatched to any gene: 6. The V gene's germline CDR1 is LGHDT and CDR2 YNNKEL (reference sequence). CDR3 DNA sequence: TGTGCCAGCAGCCAAAGTGGGACAGGGAGGGAAAAACTGTTTTTT. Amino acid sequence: CASSQSGTGREKLFF.

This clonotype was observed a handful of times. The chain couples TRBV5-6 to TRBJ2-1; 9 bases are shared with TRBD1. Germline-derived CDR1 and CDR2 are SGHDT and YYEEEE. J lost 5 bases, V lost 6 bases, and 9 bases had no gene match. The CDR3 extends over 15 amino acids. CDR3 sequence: CASIWGQGLHNEQFF. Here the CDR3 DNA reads TGTGCCAGCATCTGGGGACAGGGACTTCACAATGAGCAGTTCTTC.

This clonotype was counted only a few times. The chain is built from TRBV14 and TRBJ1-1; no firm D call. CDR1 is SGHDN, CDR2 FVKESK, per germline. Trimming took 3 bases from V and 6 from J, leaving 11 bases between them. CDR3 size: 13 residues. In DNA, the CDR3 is TGTGCCAGCAGCCATTTTACAGTAGCTGAAGCTTTCTTT. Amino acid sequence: CASSHFTVAEAFF.

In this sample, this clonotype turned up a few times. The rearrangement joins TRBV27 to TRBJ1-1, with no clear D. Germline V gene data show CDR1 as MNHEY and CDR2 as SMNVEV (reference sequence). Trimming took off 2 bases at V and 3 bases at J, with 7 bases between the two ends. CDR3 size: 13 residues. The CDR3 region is CASSLGSYTEAFF. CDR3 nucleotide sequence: TGTGCCAGCAGTTTAGGTAGTTACACTGAAGCTTTCTTT.

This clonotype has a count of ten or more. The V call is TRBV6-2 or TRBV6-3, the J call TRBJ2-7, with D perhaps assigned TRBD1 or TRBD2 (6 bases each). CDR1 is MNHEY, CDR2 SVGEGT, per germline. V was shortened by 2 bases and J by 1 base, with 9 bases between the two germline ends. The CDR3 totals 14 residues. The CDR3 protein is CASSYRGESYEQYF. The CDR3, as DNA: TGTGCCAGCAGTTACAGGGGGGAATCCTACGAGCAGTACTTC.